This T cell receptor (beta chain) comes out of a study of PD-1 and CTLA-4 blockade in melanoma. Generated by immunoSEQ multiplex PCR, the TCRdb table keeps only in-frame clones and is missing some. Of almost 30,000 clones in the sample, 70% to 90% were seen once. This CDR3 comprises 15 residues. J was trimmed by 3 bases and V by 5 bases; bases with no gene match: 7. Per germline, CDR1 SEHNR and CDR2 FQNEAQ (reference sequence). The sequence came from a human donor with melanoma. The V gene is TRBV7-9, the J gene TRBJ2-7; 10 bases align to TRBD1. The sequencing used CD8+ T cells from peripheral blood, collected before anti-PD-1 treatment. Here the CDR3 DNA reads TGTGCCAGCAGCCCGTCCGGGGACAGGGGCTACGAGCAGTACTTC. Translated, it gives CASSPSGDRGYEQYF.